These T cell receptor beta chains were read from a single sample in a study of tumor and adjacent non-tumor tissue in lung cancer. TCRdb re-called the multiplex PCR reads with MiXCR, one entry per CDR3 protein. Here the sample spans approximately 100,000 distinct CDR3 sequences, 62% being singletons. The material sequenced was distant non-tumor lung tissue. All receptors derive from a man in his sixties with non-small cell lung cancer. Both conserved end residues are part of each CDR3. D genes are given only for firm matches. Only some rows state a clone size, as once, few, many or a class for expanded clones.

few TRBJ1-5 TRBV5-5 NA CASSLTEALNQPQHF TGTGCCAGCAGCTTGACCGAGGCGCTCAATCAGCCCCAGCATTTT
NA TRBJ2-5 TRBV6-6 TRBD2 CASSYPGGEAQYF TGTGCCAGCAGTTACCCGGGGGGAGAGGCCCAGTACTTC
NA TRBJ1-2 TRBV28 NA CASSCIIHGVLNYGYTF TGTGCCAGCAGCTGCATCATACATGGTGTATTGAACTATGGCTACACCTTC
NA TRBJ2-1 TRBV14 NA CASSTNLNNEQFF TGTGCCAGCAGCACCAACTTAAATAATGAGCAATTCTTC
NA TRBJ2-7 TRBV6-5 TRBD1 CASSWGTGRSKQYF TGCGCCAGCAGTTGGGGGACAGGGAGGAGCAAGCAGTACTTC
NA TRBJ1-1 TRBV5-1 NA CASRPGTMNTEAFF TGCGCCAGCAGACCCGGTACCATGAACACTGAAGCTTTCTTT
NA TRBJ1-1 TRBV12-5 NA CASGPTAAAFF TGTGCTAGTGGTCCGACAGCAGCAGCTTTCTTT
medium-sized TRBJ1-1 TRBV29-1 NA CSGQDPNTEAFF TGCAGCGGACAGGACCCGAACACTGAAGCTTTCTTT
NA TRBJ2-7 TRBV7-9 NA CVSSSVDAGEQYF TGTGTCAGCAGCTCCGTCGACGCGGGCGAGCAGTACTTC
NA TRBJ2-3 TRBV4-3 TRBD2 CASSQFSSTSGSTDTQYF TGCGCCAGTAGCCAATTCTCCTCGACTAGCGGGAGTACAGATACGCAGTATTTT
NA TRBJ2-7 TRBV6-1 NA CSSRDHSSYEQYF TGTTCCAGTAGGGACCATAGCTCCTACGAGCAGTACTTC
once TRBJ2-5 TRBV5-1 TRBD2 CSNSPGLAVQETQYF TGCTCCAACAGCCCCGGACTAGCGGTCCAAGAGACCCAGTACTTC
NA TRBJ2-2 TRBV5-5 NA CASRRHFAGELFF TGTGCCAGCAGACGACACTTCGCCGGGGAGCTGTTTTTT
many TRBJ1-2 TRBV6-2/TRBV6-3 NA CASRPAGGAYGYTF TGTGCCAGCAGACCGGCCGGGGGCGCCTATGGCTACACCTTC
NA TRBJ2-3 TRBV6-2/TRBV6-3 TRBD2 CTCRGLVSDTQYF TGTACCTGCAGAGGACTAGTAAGCGATACGCAGTATTTT
few TRBJ2-1 TRBV29-1 NA CSANEATQGDMGEEFF TGCAGCGCTAACGAGGCTACACAGGGTGACATGGGTGAGGAGTTCTTC
NA TRBJ1-3 TRBV12-3/TRBV12-4 NA CASSLGGGQDPGNTIYF TGTGCCAGCAGTTTAGGGGGTGGACAAGACCCTGGAAACACCATATATTTT
NA TRBJ2-1 TRBV4-1 NA CASSQDAGRGSYNEQSF TGCGCTAGCAGCCAAGATGCAGGGCGCGGCTCCTACAATGAGCAGTCCTTC
many TRBJ2-7 TRBV12-5 NA CASGLAYEQYF TGTGCTAGTGGTTTGGCCTACGAGCAGTACTTC
few TRBJ2-1 TRBV6-5 NA CTSSTRQTGSYNEQFF TGTACCAGCAGTACCCGCCAGACAGGCTCCTACAATGAGCAGTTCTTC
NA TRBJ1-2 TRBV5-1 NA CANSLEVGSYGYTF TGCGCCAACAGCTTGGAAGTGGGGAGCTATGGCTACACCTTC
many TRBJ2-5 TRBV6-1 TRBD2 CASSVLAGVETQYF TGTGCCAGCAGTGTACTAGCGGGAGTGGAGACCCAGTACTTC
NA TRBJ2-3 TRBV5-1 NA CAASSGLSDTQYF TGCGCCGCTTCGAGCGGCTTATCAGATACGCAGTATTTT
NA TRBJ2-1 TRBV6-6 TRBD2 CASTQSGTSGSHEQFF TGTGCCAGCACCCAATCCGGGACTAGCGGAAGCCATGAGCAGTTCTTC
many TRBJ1-1 TRBV20-1 NA CSASRVESTEAFF TGCAGTGCTAGCCGGGTGGAGAGCACTGAAGCTTTCTTT
medium-sized TRBJ2-2 TRBV11-1 NA CASSFGRTGELFF TGTGCCAGCAGCTTCGGGAGAACTGGGGAGCTGTTTTTT
NA TRBJ2-1 TRBV29-1 NA CSANVATQGGIGEQFF TGCAGCGCTAATGTGGCCACACAGGGTGGCATTGGTGAGCAGTTCTTC
few TRBJ2-1 TRBV12-3/TRBV12-4 NA CAGSFGPANEQLF TGTGCCGGCAGCTTCGGACCGGCTAATGAGCAGCTCTTC
many TRBJ1-2 TRBV4-1 NA CASSQDGRIYGYTF TGCGCCAGCAGCCAAGATGGCAGGATATATGGCTACACCTTC
many TRBJ2-1 TRBV5-1 TRBD2 CASSDKGLAYNEQFF TGCGCCAGCAGCGATAAAGGACTAGCGTACAATGAGCAGTTCTTC
NA TRBJ2-3 TRBV11-3 NA CASRFGGKGDMQYF TGTGCCAGCAGGTTTGGCGGGAAAGGAGATATGCAGTATTTT
NA TRBJ2-1 TRBV6-5 TRBD2 CASSGQTNGRGNEQFF TGTGCCAGCAGTGGCCAGACTAACGGGAGGGGGAATGAGCAGTTCTTC
NA TRBJ2-3 TRBV2 NA CASSVKRIVSQDTQYF TGTGCCAGCAGTGTGAAGAGAATCGTCTCCCAAGATACGCAGTATTTT
NA TRBJ2-2 TRBV6-2/TRBV6-3 NA CASSYTSRLGELFF TGTGCCAGCAGTTACACGTCTAGACTCGGGGAGCTGTTTTTT
NA TRBJ2-3 TRBV12-3/TRBV12-4 NA CASSMRHTDKQYF TGTGCCAGCAGTATGAGACACACAGATAAGCAGTATTTT
NA TRBJ2-1 TRBV6-2/TRBV6-3 NA CASSYRGMGANEQLF TGTGCTAGCAGTTACAGAGGGATGGGGGCGAATGAGCAGCTCTTC
NA TRBJ2-7 TRBV29-1 NA CIVQGRQREQYF TGCATCGTGCAGGGGCGTCAGCGCGAGCAGTACTTC
NA TRBJ2-7 TRBV20-1 TRBD1 CSARDRAGGFYEQYF TGCAGTGCTAGAGATCGGGCAGGGGGCTTTTACGAGCAGTACTTC
once TRBJ2-5 TRBV29-1 NA CSVGNGGLSETQYF TGCAGCGTTGGAAACGGGGGACTTTCGGAGACTCAGTACTTC
few TRBJ2-1 TRBV28 TRBD2 CASSYHGAGGKRNEQFF TGTGCCAGCAGCTACCATGGAGCGGGAGGGAAACGCAATGAGCAGTTCTTC
NA TRBJ2-5 TRBV24-1 NA CATTPGPQETQYF TGTGCCACCACCCCAGGGCCACAAGAGACCCAGTACTTC
few TRBJ2-6 TRBV20-1 NA CSASNWGPSGANVLTF TGCAGTGCTTCCAATTGGGGGCCCTCTGGGGCCAACGTCCTGACTTTC
NA TRBJ2-6 TRBV4-1 NA CASSLDGQSRANVLTF TGCGCCAGTAGCCTAGATGGACAGTCTCGGGCCAACGTCCTGACTTTC
NA TRBJ2-7 TRBV5-4 NA CAGSVAPGGYEQYF TGTGCCGGCAGCGTTGCACCAGGTGGTTACGAGCAGTACTTC
many TRBJ1-3 TRBV12-3/TRBV12-4 NA CASSFRADGNTIYF TGTGCCAGCAGTTTCAGGGCGGATGGAAACACCATATATTTT
many TRBJ2-3 TRBV5-6 TRBD2 CASSLGLADLSTDTQYF TGTGCCAGCAGCTTGGGTCTAGCGGACCTTAGCACAGATACGCAGTATTTT
once TRBJ2-1 TRBV11-3 TRBD2 CVSSSYSGAGDNEEFF TGTGTCAGCAGTTCATACTCGGGAGCGGGGGACAATGAGGAGTTCTTC
many TRBJ1-1 TRBV11-2 NA CASSLTPTEAFF TGTGCCAGCAGCTTAACCCCCACTGAAGCTTTCTTT
NA TRBJ2-7 TRBV7-8 TRBD1 CASIFQGAASEQYF TGTGCTAGCATCTTCCAGGGGGCCGCCTCCGAGCAGTACTTC
NA TRBJ2-3 TRBV29-1 NA CSVGSSTGTQYF TGCAGCGTAGGTTCTAGCACAGGTACGCAGTATTTT
many TRBJ2-3 TRBV29-1 TRBD1 CSVLGTGTDTQYF TGCAGCGTCCTCGGGACAGGGACAGATACGCAGTATTTT
many TRBJ2-2 TRBV12-5 NA CASGRGTGELFF TGTGCTAGTGGTCGGGGGACCGGGGAGCTGTTTTTT
many TRBJ1-3 TRBV6-1 NA CASSAGNTIYF TGTGCCAGCAGTGCAGGAAACACCATATATTTT
NA TRBJ2-1 TRBV4-2 NA CASSQDVAGGYSEQFF TGTGCCAGCAGCCAAGATGTGGCAGGAGGGTACAGTGAGCAGTTCTTT
NA TRBJ1-2 TRBV28 NA CASSLAGHGYYGYTF TGTGCCAGCAGTTTAGCGGGACACGGCTACTATGGCTACACCTTC